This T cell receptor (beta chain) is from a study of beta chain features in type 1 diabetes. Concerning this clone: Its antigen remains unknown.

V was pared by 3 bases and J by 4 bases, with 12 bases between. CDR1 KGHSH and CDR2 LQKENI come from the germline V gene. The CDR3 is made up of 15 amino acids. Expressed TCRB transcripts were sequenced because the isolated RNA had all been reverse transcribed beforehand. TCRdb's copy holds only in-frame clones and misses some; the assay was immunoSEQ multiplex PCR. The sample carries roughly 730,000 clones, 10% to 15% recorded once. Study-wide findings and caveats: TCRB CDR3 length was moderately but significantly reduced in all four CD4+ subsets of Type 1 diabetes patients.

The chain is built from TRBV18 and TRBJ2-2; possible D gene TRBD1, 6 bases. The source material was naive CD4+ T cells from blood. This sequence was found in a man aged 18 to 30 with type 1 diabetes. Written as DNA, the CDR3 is TGTGCCAGCTCACCGGGGGCTCCGGGCACCGGGGAGCTGTTTTTT. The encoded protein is CASSPGAPGTGELFF.